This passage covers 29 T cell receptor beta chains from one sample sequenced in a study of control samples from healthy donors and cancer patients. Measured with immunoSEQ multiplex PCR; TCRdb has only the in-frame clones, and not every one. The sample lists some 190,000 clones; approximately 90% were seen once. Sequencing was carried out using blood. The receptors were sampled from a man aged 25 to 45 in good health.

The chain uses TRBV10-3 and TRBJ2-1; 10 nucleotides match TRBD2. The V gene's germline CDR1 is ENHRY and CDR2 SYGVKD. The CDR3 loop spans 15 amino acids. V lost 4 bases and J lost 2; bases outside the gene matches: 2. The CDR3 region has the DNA TGTGCCATCAGTGGGACTAGCGGAACCTACAATGAGCAGTTCTTC. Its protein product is CAISGTSGTYNEQFF.

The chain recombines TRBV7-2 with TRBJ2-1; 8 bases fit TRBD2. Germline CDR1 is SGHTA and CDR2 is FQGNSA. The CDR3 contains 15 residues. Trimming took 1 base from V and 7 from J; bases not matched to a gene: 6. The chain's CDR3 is CASSLGPGGFNEQFF. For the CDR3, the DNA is TGTGCCAGCAGCTTAGGACCGGGGGGGTTTAATGAGCAGTTCTTC.

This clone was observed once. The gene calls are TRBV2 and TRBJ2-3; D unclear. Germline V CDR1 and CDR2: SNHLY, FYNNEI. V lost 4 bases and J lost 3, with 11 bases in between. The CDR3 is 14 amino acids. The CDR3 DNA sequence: TGTGCCAGCAGTGGAAGACCCCTTACAGATACGCAGTATTTT. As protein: CASSGRPLTDTQYF. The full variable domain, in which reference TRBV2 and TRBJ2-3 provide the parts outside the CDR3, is EPEVTQTPSHQVTQMGQEVILRCVPISNHLYFYWYRQILGQKVEFLVSFYNNEISEKSEIFDDQFSVERPDGSNFTLKIRSTKLEDSAMYFCASSGRPLTDTQYFGPGTRLTVL.

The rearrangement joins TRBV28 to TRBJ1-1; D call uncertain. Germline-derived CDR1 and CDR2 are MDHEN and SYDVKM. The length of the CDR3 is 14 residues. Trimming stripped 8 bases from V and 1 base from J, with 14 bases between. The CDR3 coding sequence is TGTGCCAGCGGGATCGATACAGCGAACACTGAAGCTTTCTTT. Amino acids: CASGIDTANTEAFF.

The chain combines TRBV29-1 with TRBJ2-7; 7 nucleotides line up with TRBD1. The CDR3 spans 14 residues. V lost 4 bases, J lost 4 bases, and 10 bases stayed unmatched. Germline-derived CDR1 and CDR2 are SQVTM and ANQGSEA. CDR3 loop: CSVAWGQTEYEQYF. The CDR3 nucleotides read TGCAGCGTTGCCTGGGGACAGACGGAATACGAGCAGTACTTC.

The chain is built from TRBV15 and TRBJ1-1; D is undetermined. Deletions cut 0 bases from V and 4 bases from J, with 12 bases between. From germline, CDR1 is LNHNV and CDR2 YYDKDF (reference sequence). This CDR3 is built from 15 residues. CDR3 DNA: TGTGCCACCAGCAGAGAAAGGCGTTATAGCACTGAAGCTTTCTTT. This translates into CATSRERRYSTEAFF. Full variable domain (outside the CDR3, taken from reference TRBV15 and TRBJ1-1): DAMVIQNPRYQVTQFGKPVTLSCSQTLNHNVMYWYQQKSSQAPKLLFHYYDKDFNNEADTPDNFQSRRPNTSFCFLDIRSPGLGDTAMYLCATSRERRYSTEAFFGQGTRLTVV.

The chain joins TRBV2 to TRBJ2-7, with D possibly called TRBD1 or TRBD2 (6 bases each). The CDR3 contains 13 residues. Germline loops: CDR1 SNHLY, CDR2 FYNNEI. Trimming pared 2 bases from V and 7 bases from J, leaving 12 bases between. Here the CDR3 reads CASSELGGGEQYF. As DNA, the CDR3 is TGTGCCAGCAGTGAATTGGGGGGCGGGGAGCAGTACTTC. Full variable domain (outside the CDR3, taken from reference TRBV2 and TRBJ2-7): EPEVTQTPSHQVTQMGQEVILRCVPISNHLYFYWYRQILGQKVEFLVSFYNNEISEKSEIFDDQFSVERPDGSNFTLKIRSTKLEDSAMYFCASSELGGGEQYFGPGTRLTVT.

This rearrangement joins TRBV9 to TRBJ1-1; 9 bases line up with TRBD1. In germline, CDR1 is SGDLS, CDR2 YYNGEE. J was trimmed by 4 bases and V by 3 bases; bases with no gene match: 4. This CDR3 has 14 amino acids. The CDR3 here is CASSGTGDGTEAFF. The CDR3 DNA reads TGTGCCAGCAGCGGGACAGGGGATGGCACTGAAGCTTTCTTT.

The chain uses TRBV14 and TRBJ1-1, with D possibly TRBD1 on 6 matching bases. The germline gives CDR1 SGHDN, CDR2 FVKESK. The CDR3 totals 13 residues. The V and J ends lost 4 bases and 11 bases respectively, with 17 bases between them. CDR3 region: CASSLRSGAAAFF. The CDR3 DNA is TGTGCCAGCAGCCTAAGGTCAGGGGCGGCGGCTTTCTTT.

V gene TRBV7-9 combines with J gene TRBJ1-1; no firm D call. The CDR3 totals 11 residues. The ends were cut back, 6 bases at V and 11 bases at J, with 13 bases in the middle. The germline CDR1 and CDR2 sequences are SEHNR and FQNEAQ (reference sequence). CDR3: CASSSESQAFF. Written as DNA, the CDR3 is TGTGCCAGCAGTTCAGAGAGTCAGGCTTTCTTT.

The CDR3 nucleotides are TGTGCCAGCTCACCCAGGACCCGTGAGGATTCACCCCTCCACTTT. This encodes CASSPRTREDSPLHF. J is TRBJ1-6 and V is TRBV18, with D unresolved. The CDR3 contains 15 residues. CDR1 is KGHSH and CDR2 is LQKENI in the germline V gene. Trimming left V 3 bases short and J 8 bases short, with 14 bases between.

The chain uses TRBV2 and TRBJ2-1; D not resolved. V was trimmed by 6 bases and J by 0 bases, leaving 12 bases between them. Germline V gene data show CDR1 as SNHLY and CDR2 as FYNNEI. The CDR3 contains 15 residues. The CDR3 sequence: CASRTGLSSYNEQFF. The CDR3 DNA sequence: TGTGCCAGCAGAACCGGGCTTAGCTCCTACAATGAGCAGTTCTTC.

CDR3 nucleotides: TGTGCCACCAGTGACGAGCGGGGGCCGAAGATCGGAACGCAGTATTTT. It specifies CATSDERGPKIGTQYF. The gene calls are TRBV24-1 and TRBJ2-3, with 8 bases fitting TRBD2. This CDR3 spans 16 amino acids. Germline CDR1 and CDR2: KGHDR and SFDVKD. The V gene end was trimmed by 4 bases and the J gene end by 9 bases; junction bases not matched to a gene: 14.

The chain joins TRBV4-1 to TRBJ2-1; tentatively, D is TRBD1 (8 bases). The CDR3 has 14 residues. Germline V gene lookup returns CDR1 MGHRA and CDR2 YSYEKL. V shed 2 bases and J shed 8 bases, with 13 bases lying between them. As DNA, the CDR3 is TGCGCCAGCAGCCAAAACAGGGGGGGCGATGAGCAGTTCTTC. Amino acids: CASSQNRGGDEQFF.

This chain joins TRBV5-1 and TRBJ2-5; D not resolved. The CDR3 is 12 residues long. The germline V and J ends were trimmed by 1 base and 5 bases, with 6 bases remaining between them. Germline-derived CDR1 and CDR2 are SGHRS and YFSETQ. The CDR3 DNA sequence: TGCGCCAGCAGCTTGAACGCCGAGACCCAGTACTTC. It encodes CASSLNAETQYF.

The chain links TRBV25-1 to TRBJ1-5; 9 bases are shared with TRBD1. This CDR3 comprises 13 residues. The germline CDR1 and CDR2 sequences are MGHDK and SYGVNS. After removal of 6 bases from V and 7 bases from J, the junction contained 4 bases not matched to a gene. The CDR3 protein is CASRQGAEQPQHF. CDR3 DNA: TGTGCCAGCAGACAGGGGGCTGAGCAGCCCCAGCATTTT.

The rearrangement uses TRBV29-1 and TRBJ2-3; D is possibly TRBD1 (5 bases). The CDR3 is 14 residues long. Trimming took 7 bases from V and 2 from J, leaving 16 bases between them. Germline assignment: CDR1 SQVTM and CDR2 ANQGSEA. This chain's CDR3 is CSATVGAVTDTQYF. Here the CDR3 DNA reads TGCAGCGCCACCGTAGGGGCGGTCACAGATACGCAGTATTTT.

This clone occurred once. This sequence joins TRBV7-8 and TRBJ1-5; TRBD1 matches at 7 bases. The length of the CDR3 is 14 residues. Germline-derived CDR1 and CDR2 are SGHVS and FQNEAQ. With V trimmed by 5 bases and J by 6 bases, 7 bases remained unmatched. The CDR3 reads CASSTQGKSQPQHF. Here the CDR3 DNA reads TGTGCCAGCAGCACACAGGGGAAAAGTCAGCCCCAGCATTTT. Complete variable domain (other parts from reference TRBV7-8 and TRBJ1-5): GAGVSQSPRYKVAKRGQDVALRCDPISGHVSLFWYQQALGQGPEFLTYFQNEAQLDKSGLPSDRFFAERPEGSVSTLKIQRTQQEDSAVYLCASSTQGKSQPQHFGDGTRLSIL.

CDR3 DNA sequence: TGCGCCAGCAGCCAAGATAGGGCAGCGGGGGGCTTCAATGAGCAGTTCTTC. It is translated as CASSQDRAAGGFNEQFF. The chain carries TRBV4-1 and TRBJ2-1; 9 nucleotides match TRBD2. In germline, CDR1 is MGHRA, CDR2 YSYEKL. The CDR3 is made up of 17 amino acids. V shed 0 bases, J shed 6 bases, and the junction held 9 bases outside the gene matches.

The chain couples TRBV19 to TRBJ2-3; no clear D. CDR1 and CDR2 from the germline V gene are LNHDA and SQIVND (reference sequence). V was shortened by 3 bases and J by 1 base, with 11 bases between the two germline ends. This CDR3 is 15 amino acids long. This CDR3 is CASSILQARTDTQYF. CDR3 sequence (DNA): TGTGCCAGTAGTATTTTGCAGGCCCGCACAGATACGCAGTATTTT.

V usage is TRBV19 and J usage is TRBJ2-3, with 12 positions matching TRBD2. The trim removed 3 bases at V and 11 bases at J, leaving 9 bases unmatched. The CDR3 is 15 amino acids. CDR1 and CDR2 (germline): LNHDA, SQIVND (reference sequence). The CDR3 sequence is CASSISLAGGLGQYF. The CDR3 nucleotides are TGTGCCAGTAGTATCTCCCTAGCGGGGGGGCTTGGGCAGTATTTT.

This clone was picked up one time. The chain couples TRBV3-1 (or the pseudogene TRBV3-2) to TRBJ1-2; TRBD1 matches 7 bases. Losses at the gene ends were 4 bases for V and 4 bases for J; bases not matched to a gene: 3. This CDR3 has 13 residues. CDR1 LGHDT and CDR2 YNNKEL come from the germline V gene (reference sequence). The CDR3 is CASSPGQFYGYTF. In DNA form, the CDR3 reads TGTGCCAGCAGCCCGGGACAGTTCTATGGCTACACCTTC.

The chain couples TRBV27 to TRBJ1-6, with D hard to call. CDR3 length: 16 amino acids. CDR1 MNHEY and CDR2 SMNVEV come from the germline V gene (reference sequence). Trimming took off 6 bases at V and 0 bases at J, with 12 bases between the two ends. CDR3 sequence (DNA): TGTGCCAGCAGACTCGACATGACCTCCTATAATTCACCCCTCCACTTT. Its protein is CASRLDMTSYNSPLHF.

In DNA, the CDR3 is TGTGCCAGCAATCGGGGGCGAGGAGCGGGGACCGGCACAGATACGCAGTATTTT. Amino acids: CASNRGRGAGTGTDTQYF. The chain uses TRBV6-6 and TRBJ2-3; TRBD2 is a possible D gene (7 bases). Deletions cut 7 bases from V and 1 base from J, with 24 bases between. The CDR3 runs 18 residues. Germline-derived CDR1 and CDR2 are MNHNY and SVGAGI (reference sequence).

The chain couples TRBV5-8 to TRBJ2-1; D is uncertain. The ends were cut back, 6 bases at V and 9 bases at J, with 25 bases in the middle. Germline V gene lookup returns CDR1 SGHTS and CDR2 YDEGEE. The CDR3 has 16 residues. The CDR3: CASTIRAAVGSPEQFF. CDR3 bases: TGTGCCAGCACAATAAGGGCCGCTGTGGGGTCGCCTGAGCAGTTCTTC.

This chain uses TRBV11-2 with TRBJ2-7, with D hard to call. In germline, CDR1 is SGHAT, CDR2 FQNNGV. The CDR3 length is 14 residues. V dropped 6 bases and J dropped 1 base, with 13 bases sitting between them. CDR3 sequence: CASSSPGLSYEQYF. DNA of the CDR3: TGTGCCAGCAGTTCGCCGGGCCTATCCTACGAGCAGTACTTC.

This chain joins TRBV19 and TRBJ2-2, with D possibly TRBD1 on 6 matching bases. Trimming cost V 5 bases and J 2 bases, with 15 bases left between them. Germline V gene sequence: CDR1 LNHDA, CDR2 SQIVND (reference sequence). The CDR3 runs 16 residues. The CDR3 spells CASSPLSGVNTGELFF. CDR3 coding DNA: TGTGCCAGTAGTCCTTTGTCAGGGGTCAACACCGGGGAGCTGTTTTTT.

The CDR3 here is CASSQTDRRTEAFF. DNA of the CDR3: TGTGCCAGCAGCCAGACGGACAGGAGGACTGAAGCTTTCTTT. The V call is TRBV3-1 (or the pseudogene TRBV3-2), the J call TRBJ1-1; 7 bases agree with TRBD1. Trimming at V came to 3 bases and at J to 5 bases, leaving 6 bases not matched to a gene. The CDR3 has 14 residues. Germline V gives CDR1 LGHDT, CDR2 YNNKEL (reference sequence).

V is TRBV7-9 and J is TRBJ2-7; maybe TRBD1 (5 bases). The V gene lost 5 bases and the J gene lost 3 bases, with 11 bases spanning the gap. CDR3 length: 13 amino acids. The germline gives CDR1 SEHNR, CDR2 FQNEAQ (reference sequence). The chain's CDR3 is CASSPTTDYEQYF. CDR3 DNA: TGTGCCAGCAGCCCTACGACAGACTACGAGCAGTACTTC. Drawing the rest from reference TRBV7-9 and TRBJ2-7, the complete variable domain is DTGVSQNPRHKITKRGQNVTFRCDPISEHNRLYWYRQTLGQGPEFLTYFQNEAQLEKSRLLSDRFSAERPKGSFSTLEIQRTEQGDSAMYLCASSPTTDYEQYFGPGTRLTVT.